The clone carrying this TCR beta chain occurred a few times. What it binds is unknown. TCRdb independently ran MiXCR on the 5' RACE reads; one entry per CDR3 protein. The profile covers about 30,000 distinct CDR3 sequences, with 5.3% appearing a single time and over 1.5% taken by the ten largest. The V and J ends lost 0 bases and 0 bases, in that order; junction bases with no gene match: 4. CDR1 and CDR2 from the germline V gene are SGDLS and YYNGEE. CDR3 length: 16 residues. The sample originates from a study of CD8 T cells in ankylosing spondylitis. Notes on the study in general: From matched ankylosing spondylitis synovial fluid, disease-linked clones were reportedly recovered at significantly enriched levels. Certain motif variants had earlier appeared in reactive arthritis synovial fluid and blood.

The TCR comes from a female donor with ankylosing spondylitis or in good health (not recorded which). The sample consisted of blood, either unsorted or a sorted T cell fraction (not recorded which). The J gene is TRBJ2-3, the V gene TRBV9; 7 nucleotides agree with TRBD2. The CDR3 bases are TGTGCCAGCAGCGTAGCCCTAGCGGCTAGCACAGATACGCAGTATTTT. Its protein product is CASSVALAASTDTQYF.